Below, 31 T cell receptor beta chains from the same sample are listed, as sequenced in a study of T cells expressing NK-cell markers. TCRdb re-called the 5' RACE reads and shows each CDR3 protein once, DNA omitted. This table lists 500,000 to 600,000 distinct CDR3 sequences. Input material: blood T cells: a sorted CD56 or NKG2C T cell subset, CD4+ or CD8+ T cells, or bulk PBMC T cells (not recorded which). The receptors were sampled from a man between 18 and 29 years old in good health.

The chain has TRBV7-2 and TRBJ2-3; TCRdb outputs TRBD2, but without DNA this stays unchecked. CDR3 length equals 16 residues. CDR1 and CDR2 (germline): SGHTA, FQGNSA. The CDR3 spells CASSNQVGLGTDTQYF.

The chain recombines TRBV21-1 with TRBJ1-1; TCRdb indicates TRBD1, and absent DNA this call remains unverified. TRBV21-1 is assigned pseudogene status. CDR3 length equals 13 residues. Here the CDR3 reads CASYRGPNTEAFF.

J is TRBJ2-3 and V is TRBV30; TCRdb gives TRBD2 as the D gene, but with no DNA this cannot be confirmed. The CDR3 contains 14 residues. Germline lookup yields CDR1 GTSNPN and CDR2 SVGIG (reference sequence). The CDR3 reads CACYTSGSADTQYF.

The chain couples TRBV30 to TRBJ2-3; TCRdb's D call, TRBD1, is unchecked because there is no DNA. The CDR3 spans 15 residues. Per the germline V gene, CDR1 is GTSNPN and CDR2 is SVGIG (reference sequence). The CDR3 region is CAWSVTGIGTDTQYF.

This chain connects TRBV6-5 to TRBJ2-1; absent DNA, TCRdb's TRBD2 call cannot be checked. CDR3 length: 19 amino acids. CDR1 MNHEY and CDR2 SVGAGI come from the germline V gene. The CDR3 sequence is CASSLPERLSGHSSNEQFF.

The V and J genes are TRBV14 and TRBJ1-1; TCRdb lists TRBD1, though no DNA is available to test this call. The CDR3 contains 15 residues. Germline V CDR1 and CDR2: SGHDN, FVKESK. The CDR3 spells CASSQVWGARAEAFF.

This chain joins TRBV2 and TRBJ2-1; absent DNA, TCRdb's TRBD2 call cannot be checked. Germline V gene lookup returns CDR1 SNHLY and CDR2 FYNNEI. The length of the CDR3 is 14 residues. Here the CDR3 reads CASSAGATVNEQFF. Full variable domain (missing parts from reference TRBV2 and TRBJ2-1): EPEVTQTPSHQVTQMGQEVILRCVPISNHLYFYWYRQILGQKVEFLVSFYNNEISEKSEIFDDQFSVERPDGSNFTLKIRSTKLEDSAMYFCASSAGATVNEQFFGPGTRLTVL.

The chain couples TRBV30 to TRBJ2-3; TCRdb indicates TRBD1, and absent DNA this call remains unverified. This CDR3 has 14 amino acids. CDR1 is GTSNPN and CDR2 is SVGIG in the germline V gene (reference sequence). The CDR3 sequence: CAWGGGRTTDTQYF.

This rearrangement joins TRBV7-2 to TRBJ2-7; TCRdb's D gene call, TRBD1, goes unchecked for lack of DNA. The CDR3 loop spans 16 amino acids. Germline CDR1 is SGHTA and CDR2 is FQGNSA. CDR3 sequence reads: CASSLVLSGQAYEQYF.

This chain uses TRBV7-3 with TRBJ2-2; TCRdb's D gene call, TRBD1, goes unchecked for lack of DNA. The germline V gene encodes CDR1 SGHTA and CDR2 FQGTGA. This CDR3 is 14 amino acids long. The CDR3 sequence is CASSPGHYTGELFF.

V gene TRBV7-9 combines with J gene TRBJ1-1; TCRdb calls TRBD1, which cannot be checked without DNA. CDR3 length equals 15 residues. Germline values: CDR1 SEHNR, CDR2 FQNEAQ (reference sequence). The CDR3 spells CASSSDRGRADRAFF.

The CDR3 is CASSMWLNTEAFF. V gene TRBV11-2 combines with J gene TRBJ1-1. The CDR3 is 13 residues long. In germline, CDR1 is SGHAT, CDR2 FQNNGV.

The chain joins TRBV12-3 or TRBV12-4 to TRBJ2-2; TCRdb proposes TRBD1, but this gene call is untestable without DNA. The CDR3 runs to 15 residues. This chain's CDR3 is CASTAQGNRPGELFF.

The chain uses TRBV7-7 and TRBJ2-1; TCRdb designates TRBD1, a call that cannot be tested without DNA. The CDR3 consists of 17 residues. Looked up from germline, CDR1 is SSHAT and CDR2 is FNYEAQ (reference sequence). The CDR3 loop reads CASSAGQATSSYNEQFF. The full variable domain, in which reference TRBV7-7 and TRBJ2-1 provide the parts outside the CDR3, is GAGVSQSPRYKVTKRGQDVTLRCDPISSHATLYWYQQALGQGPEFLTYFNYEAQPDKSGLPSDRFSAERPEGSISTLTIQRTEQRDSAMYRCASSAGQATSSYNEQFFGPGTRLTVL.

The chain couples TRBV7-9 to TRBJ2-1; TCRdb's D call of TRBD2 is untestable without DNA. This CDR3 comprises 16 residues. Germline CDR1 reads SEHNR; CDR2 reads FQNEAQ (reference sequence). The CDR3 is CASTPQREGPGDEQFF.

This sequence joins TRBV4-3 and TRBJ2-1; no DNA is available, so the TRBD2 call from TCRdb remains unchecked. The CDR3 runs 19 residues. Looked up from germline, CDR1 is LGHNA and CDR2 is YSLEER. This chain's CDR3 is CASSQWGGKGLANFNEQFF.

This chain joins TRBV10-3 and TRBJ2-3; TCRdb's assignment of TRBD2 cannot be checked, as there is no DNA. The CDR3 is made up of 15 amino acids. CDR1 and CDR2 from the germline V gene are ENHRY and SYGVKD. CDR3 region: CAIRGRDPYTDTQYF.

The J gene is TRBJ1-6, the V gene TRBV4-3; the TCRdb call, TRBD1, lacks DNA for checking. The CDR3 is 17 amino acids. CDR1 and CDR2 from the germline V gene are LGHNA and YSLEER. The CDR3 is CASSQEGQGANGSPLHF.

The chain couples TRBV6-2 or TRBV6-3 to TRBJ2-2; TCRdb designates TRBD1, a call that cannot be tested without DNA. CDR3 size: 13 residues. The V gene's germline CDR1 is MNHEY and CDR2 SVGEGT. This chain's CDR3 is CASSPGMTGELFF.

The chain couples TRBV24-1 to TRBJ2-1; TCRdb's D call of TRBD2 is untestable without DNA. CDR1 and CDR2 from the germline V gene are KGHDR and SFDVKD. This CDR3 is built from 16 residues. The chain's CDR3 is CATSDFRREDGNEQFF.

This chain joins TRBV12-3 or TRBV12-4 and TRBJ2-1; with no DNA, the TCRdb D assignment of TRBD2 cannot be verified. CDR3 length equals 15 residues. Here the CDR3 reads CASTPSGSSYNEQFF.

The chain joins TRBV28 to TRBJ2-1; TCRdb calls TRBD1, which cannot be checked without DNA. The germline V gene has CDR1 MDHEN and CDR2 SYDVKM. The CDR3 extends over 14 amino acids. The CDR3 sequence: CASSWGQAYNEQFF. Looking up the rest from reference TRBV28 and TRBJ2-1 gives the full variable domain: DVKVTQSSRYLVKRTGEKVFLECVQDMDHENMFWYRQDPGLGLRLIYFSYDVKMKEKGDIPEGYSVSREKKERFSLILESASTNQTSMYLCASSWGQAYNEQFFGPGTRLTVL.

The gene calls are TRBV5-1 and TRBJ2-3. Germline lookup yields CDR1 SGHRS and CDR2 YFSETQ. This CDR3 is 17 amino acids long. The CDR3: CASSLDGVKTSTDTQYF.

The CDR3 region is CSVEDSGQGSTEAFF. This rearrangement joins TRBV29-1 to TRBJ1-1; the TCRdb call, TRBD1, lacks DNA for checking. The CDR3 contains 15 residues. Germline CDR1 SQVTM, CDR2 ANQGSEA. Full variable domain (rest looked up from reference TRBV29-1 and TRBJ1-1): SAVISQKPSRDICQRGTSLTIQCQVDSQVTMMFWYRQQPGQSLTLIATANQGSEATYESGFVIDKFPISRPNLTFSTLTVSNMSPEDSSIYLCSVEDSGQGSTEAFFGQGTRLTVV.

V usage is TRBV5-1 and J usage is TRBJ2-3. Germline CDR1 is SGHRS and CDR2 is YFSETQ. CDR3 size: 16 residues. CDR3 region: CASSLDSASLRDTQYF.

V and J are TRBV6-5 and TRBJ2-2; the TRBD1 assignment by TCRdb is unverifiable without DNA. This CDR3 has 15 residues. Germline CDR1 MNHEY, CDR2 SVGAGI. CDR3 sequence: CAAYKPSGAAGELFF.

J is TRBJ2-3 and V is TRBV28; lacking DNA, the TRBD1 call made by TCRdb goes unchecked. Looked up from germline, CDR1 is MDHEN and CDR2 is SYDVKM. CDR3 length: 14 residues. The CDR3 loop is CASSLGGEQDTQYF.

The rearrangement uses TRBV12-3 or TRBV12-4 and TRBJ2-5; lacking DNA, the TRBD1 call made by TCRdb goes unchecked. This CDR3 has 15 residues. The chain's CDR3 is CASSLTAAPKETQYF.

The rearrangement joins TRBV12-3 or TRBV12-4 to TRBJ2-3; the TRBD2 assignment by TCRdb is unverifiable without DNA. The CDR3 runs to 14 residues. CDR3 amino acids: CASSLPGPRDTQYF.

The chain couples TRBV5-1 to TRBJ2-2; TCRdb's D call of TRBD2 is untestable without DNA. The CDR3 loop spans 15 amino acids. The germline CDR1 and CDR2 sequences are SGHRS and YFSETQ. The CDR3 reads CASSLSGEGTGELFF.

This sequence joins TRBV5-4 and TRBJ2-5; no DNA is available, so the TRBD1 call from TCRdb remains unchecked. The CDR3 extends over 15 amino acids. CDR1 SGHNT and CDR2 YYREEE come from the germline V gene (reference sequence). The CDR3 sequence is CASSRGDRTQETQYF.